This T cell receptor (beta chain) came from a study of blood T cell repertoires in COVID-19. In the original processing: Amplifying reference gene primers gave estimates of nucleated cell counts. Sequencing used immunoSEQ multiplex PCR; TCRdb keeps in-frame clones, though not all of them. V and J calls and clone size follow that table, whereas D and trimming were derived from the DNA. The profile covers around 180,000 clones, with about 87% appearing a single time and roughly 24% taken by the ten largest. Germline V gene data show CDR1 as MNHEY and CDR2 as SVGAGI. V lost 2 bases and J lost 6; bases outside the gene matches: 5. CDR3 length: 15 residues.

The receptor was derived from a man in his 60s with acute or convalescent COVID-19. Input material: peripheral blood. The rearrangement links TRBV6-5 to TRBJ2-1; TRBD1 aligns across 9 bases. The CDR3 loop reads CASSYSVTGGNEQFF. The CDR3 region has the DNA TGTGCCAGCAGTTACAGTGTGACAGGGGGCAATGAGCAGTTCTTC.